These T cell receptor beta chains were read from a single sample in a study of T-cell memory formation after mild COVID-19. One entry per CDR3 protein results from TCRdb running MiXCR on the 5' RACE reads. The table includes about 29,000 distinct CDR3 sequences, less than 15% detected once. The sample was PBMCs or a T cell subset sorted from them (not recorded which). The receptor set was obtained from an adult woman who had mild COVID-19 (a few samples of this study predate the infection). Cell type and time point are not known. The CDR3 runs from the conserved cysteine through the conserved F or W. Fields, in order: J gene, clone size, V gene, D gene, CDR3 length, CDR3 DNA, CDR3 protein. A D gene is named only where the DNA matches it firmly. Clone size is stated in some rows and not others, as once, few, many or a class when expanded.

J gene: TRBJ2-5
clone size: many
V gene: TRBV4-1
D gene: NA
CDR3 length: 13
CDR3 DNA: TGCGCCAGCAGCCAAGGTTTAAAAGAGACCCAGTACTTC
CDR3 protein: CASSQGLKETQYF

J gene: TRBJ2-4
clone size: NA
V gene: TRBV2
D gene: NA
CDR3 length: 15
CDR3 DNA: TGTGCCAGCAGTTCCCTAGGGGTCGAAAAAAACATTCAGTACTTC
CDR3 protein: CASSSLGVEKNIQYF

J gene: TRBJ2-1
clone size: many
V gene: TRBV4-2
D gene: NA
CDR3 length: 16
CDR3 DNA: TGTGCCAGCAGCTCTAATAGGAGGGACTCGCGCAATGAGCAGTTCTTC
CDR3 protein: CASSSNRRDSRNEQFF

J gene: TRBJ2-7
clone size: many
V gene: TRBV30
D gene: NA
CDR3 length: 17
CDR3 DNA: TGTGCCTGGAGTGTAAGGGCATTGGGGACCCGGGGGCACGAGCAGTACTTC
CDR3 protein: CAWSVRALGTRGHEQYF

J gene: TRBJ2-7
clone size: many
V gene: TRBV29-1
D gene: TRBD2
CDR3 length: 12
CDR3 DNA: TGCAGCGCGGGGGGGATGTCCTACGAGCAGTACTTC
CDR3 protein: CSAGGMSYEQYF

J gene: TRBJ2-7
clone size: many
V gene: TRBV4-2
D gene: TRBD2
CDR3 length: 17
CDR3 DNA: TGTGCCAGCAGCCACATGGCCGGACTAGCGGGACATAACGAGCAGTACTTC
CDR3 protein: CASSHMAGLAGHNEQYF

J gene: TRBJ1-6
clone size: many
V gene: TRBV5-1
D gene: NA
CDR3 length: 16
CDR3 DNA: TGCGCCAGCAGCTTCAGGGTAGGGGCCTATAATTCACCCCTCCACTTT
CDR3 protein: CASSFRVGAYNSPLHF

J gene: TRBJ1-1
clone size: many
V gene: TRBV19
D gene: NA
CDR3 length: 13
CDR3 DNA: TGTGCCAGTAGCCCGGGGCGGAACACTGAAGCTTTCTTT
CDR3 protein: CASSPGRNTEAFF

J gene: TRBJ2-5
clone size: many
V gene: TRBV24-1
D gene: TRBD2
CDR3 length: 16
CDR3 DNA: TGTGCCACCAGTGCCCCTGGTTCAGGGAGGGAAGAGACCCAGTACTTC
CDR3 protein: CATSAPGSGREETQYF

J gene: TRBJ2-6
clone size: many
V gene: TRBV5-5
D gene: NA
CDR3 length: 17
CDR3 DNA: TGTGCCAGCAGCTTGGACAGGGAGGGGATTGGGGCCAACGTCCTGACTTTC
CDR3 protein: CASSLDREGIGANVLTF

J gene: TRBJ2-6
clone size: many
V gene: TRBV9
D gene: TRBD1
CDR3 length: 15
CDR3 DNA: TGTGCCAGCAGCCTACAGGGGGCCGGGGCCAACGTCCTGACTTTC
CDR3 protein: CASSLQGAGANVLTF

J gene: TRBJ1-1
clone size: many
V gene: TRBV2
D gene: NA
CDR3 length: 14
CDR3 DNA: TGTGCCAGCAGGGACCGCGGAGGTAGCACTGAAGCTTTCTTT
CDR3 protein: CASRDRGGSTEAFF

J gene: TRBJ2-7
clone size: many
V gene: TRBV6-5
D gene: NA
CDR3 length: 13
CDR3 DNA: TGTGCCTCGGGCGAGCCACCCCATTACGCGCAGTACTTC
CDR3 protein: CASGEPPHYAQYF

J gene: TRBJ2-1
clone size: many
V gene: TRBV11-1
D gene: TRBD1
CDR3 length: 15
CDR3 DNA: TGTGCCAGCAGCAAAAGGACAGGGGGCTACAATGAGCAGTTCTTC
CDR3 protein: CASSKRTGGYNEQFF

J gene: TRBJ1-5
clone size: many
V gene: TRBV12-5
D gene: NA
CDR3 length: 10
CDR3 DNA: TGTGCTCCAGCGGGGTGGACCCAGCATTTT
CDR3 protein: CAPAGWTQHF

J gene: TRBJ1-6
clone size: many
V gene: TRBV27
D gene: TRBD1
CDR3 length: 15
CDR3 DNA: TGTGCCAGCAGGACAGGGGGGGCCTATAATTCACCCCTCCACTTT
CDR3 protein: CASRTGGAYNSPLHF

J gene: TRBJ2-2
clone size: many
V gene: TRBV7-3
D gene: TRBD2
CDR3 length: 15
CDR3 DNA: TGTGCCAGCAGCTTAACAAGCGGGGGCACCGGGGAGCTGTTTTTT
CDR3 protein: CASSLTSGGTGELFF

J gene: TRBJ1-2
clone size: many
V gene: TRBV20-1
D gene: NA
CDR3 length: 11
CDR3 DNA: TGCAGTGCTAGGGGAGGGGATGGCTACACCTTC
CDR3 protein: CSARGGDGYTF

J gene: TRBJ1-1
clone size: many
V gene: TRBV12-3/TRBV12-4
D gene: NA
CDR3 length: 15
CDR3 DNA: TGTGCCAGCAGTTTAGTGATCGGAGTTAACACTGAAGCTTTCTTT
CDR3 protein: CASSLVIGVNTEAFF

J gene: TRBJ2-1
clone size: many
V gene: TRBV29-1
D gene: TRBD2
CDR3 length: 12
CDR3 DNA: TGCAGCGCGGGACTAGCGGGGTATGAGCAGTTCTTC
CDR3 protein: CSAGLAGYEQFF

J gene: TRBJ2-2
clone size: many
V gene: TRBV27
D gene: TRBD1
CDR3 length: 15
CDR3 DNA: TGTGCCAGCAGTCCAACCGGGACAGAAACCGGGGAGCTGTTTTTT
CDR3 protein: CASSPTGTETGELFF

J gene: TRBJ1-1
clone size: many
V gene: TRBV7-9
D gene: TRBD1
CDR3 length: 14
CDR3 DNA: TGTGCCAGCAGCTCCGGGACAGGGACCACTGAAGCTTTCTTT
CDR3 protein: CASSSGTGTTEAFF

J gene: TRBJ2-1
clone size: NA
V gene: TRBV5-1
D gene: TRBD2
CDR3 length: 15
CDR3 DNA: TGCGCCAGCAGGCGGGGGACTAGCGCCTACAATGAGCAGTTCTTC
CDR3 protein: CASRRGTSAYNEQFF

J gene: TRBJ2-6
clone size: many
V gene: TRBV7-2
D gene: TRBD2
CDR3 length: 19
CDR3 DNA: TGTGCCAGCAGCCTTAGGGCTAGCGGGACCCAGGGAGGGGCCAACGTCCTGACTTTC
CDR3 protein: CASSLRASGTQGGANVLTF

J gene: TRBJ1-6
clone size: many
V gene: TRBV12-3/TRBV12-4
D gene: TRBD1
CDR3 length: 13
CDR3 DNA: TGTGCCAGCAGTTCAACACAGGGGTCACCCCTCCACTTT
CDR3 protein: CASSSTQGSPLHF

J gene: TRBJ2-5
clone size: many
V gene: TRBV18
D gene: NA
CDR3 length: 13
CDR3 DNA: TGTGCCAGCTCACCACGACAGGAAGAGACCCAGTACTTC
CDR3 protein: CASSPRQEETQYF

J gene: TRBJ2-7
clone size: few
V gene: TRBV4-3
D gene: NA
CDR3 length: 13
CDR3 DNA: TGCGCCAGCAGGTCCAGAGTCGAGTACGAGCAGTACTTC
CDR3 protein: CASRSRVEYEQYF

J gene: TRBJ1-1
clone size: many
V gene: TRBV27
D gene: TRBD1
CDR3 length: 15
CDR3 DNA: TGTGCCAGCAGTCAACGACAGGGTTTGGCCACTGAAGCTTTCTTT
CDR3 protein: CASSQRQGLATEAFF

J gene: TRBJ1-1
clone size: many
V gene: TRBV18
D gene: NA
CDR3 length: 18
CDR3 DNA: TGTGCCAGCTCCGGGCCGGGACAACTCGGAACGTCCGGTTTGGTCGCTTTCTTT
CDR3 protein: CASSGPGQLGTSGLVAFF

J gene: TRBJ2-3
clone size: many
V gene: TRBV20-1
D gene: NA
CDR3 length: 13
CDR3 DNA: TGCAGTGCTAGCCCCCTCGATAGGGATACGCAGTATTTT
CDR3 protein: CSASPLDRDTQYF

J gene: TRBJ1-2
clone size: many
V gene: TRBV6-1
D gene: NA
CDR3 length: 13
CDR3 DNA: TGTGCCAGCAGTGAATCGACAGGCCTTGGCTACACCTTC
CDR3 protein: CASSESTGLGYTF

J gene: TRBJ2-1
clone size: many
V gene: TRBV4-3
D gene: TRBD2
CDR3 length: 15
CDR3 DNA: TGCGCCAGCAGCCAAGATCCGGCTAGCGGGATTGAGCAGTTCTTC
CDR3 protein: CASSQDPASGIEQFF

J gene: TRBJ1-1
clone size: many
V gene: TRBV18
D gene: NA
CDR3 length: 14
CDR3 DNA: TGTGCCAGCTCACCCCCGATGGGGAACACTGAAGCTTTCTTT
CDR3 protein: CASSPPMGNTEAFF

J gene: TRBJ2-1
clone size: many
V gene: TRBV2
D gene: TRBD2
CDR3 length: 15
CDR3 DNA: TGTGCCAGCAAATCCCGGACTAGCGGGAGCAATGAGCAGTTCTTC
CDR3 protein: CASKSRTSGSNEQFF

J gene: TRBJ2-2
clone size: medium-sized
V gene: TRBV5-1
D gene: NA
CDR3 length: 16
CDR3 DNA: TGCGCCAGCAGCTTGGAGTCCACGTCCGGAACCGGGGAGCTGTTTTTT
CDR3 protein: CASSLESTSGTGELFF

J gene: TRBJ2-7
clone size: many
V gene: TRBV18
D gene: TRBD1
CDR3 length: 15
CDR3 DNA: TGTGCCAGCTCTTATGGACAGGGGGCATCCTACGAGCAGTACTTC
CDR3 protein: CASSYGQGASYEQYF

J gene: TRBJ2-2
clone size: NA
V gene: TRBV5-4
D gene: TRBD1
CDR3 length: 17
CDR3 DNA: TGTGCCAGCAGCTCGGGGACAGGGGCAACGAACACCGGGGAGCTGTTTTTT
CDR3 protein: CASSSGTGATNTGELFF

J gene: TRBJ2-2
clone size: many
V gene: TRBV20-1
D gene: TRBD2
CDR3 length: 14
CDR3 DNA: TGCAGTGCTAGGAGCGGGGGGAACACCGGGGAGCTGTTTTTT
CDR3 protein: CSARSGGNTGELFF

J gene: TRBJ2-2
clone size: many
V gene: TRBV5-1
D gene: TRBD2
CDR3 length: 15
CDR3 DNA: TGCGCCACCTCTAGCGGGGGGGCCGCGGACGGGGAGCTGTTTTTT
CDR3 protein: CATSSGGAADGELFF

J gene: TRBJ2-7
clone size: many
V gene: TRBV20-1
D gene: TRBD1
CDR3 length: 15
CDR3 DNA: TGCAGTGCTAGAGACCCCGGACAGGACTGGTACGAGCAGTACTTC
CDR3 protein: CSARDPGQDWYEQYF

J gene: TRBJ1-2
clone size: many
V gene: TRBV18
D gene: TRBD1
CDR3 length: 13
CDR3 DNA: TGTGCCAGCGACAGGGGTCTTAACTATGGCTACACCTTC
CDR3 protein: CASDRGLNYGYTF

J gene: TRBJ2-3
clone size: NA
V gene: TRBV6-1
D gene: NA
CDR3 length: 15
CDR3 DNA: TGTGCCAGCAGTGAAGGGGGTCACGGGGCAGATACGCAGTATTTT
CDR3 protein: CASSEGGHGADTQYF

J gene: TRBJ2-3
clone size: many
V gene: TRBV5-4
D gene: NA
CDR3 length: 16
CDR3 DNA: TGTGCCAGCAGCCACAAGGATGGGGGAGCCACAGATACGCAGTATTTT
CDR3 protein: CASSHKDGGATDTQYF

J gene: TRBJ1-1
clone size: NA
V gene: TRBV18
D gene: NA
CDR3 length: 12
CDR3 DNA: TGTGCCAGCTCACCACGAAGGACTGAAGCTTTCTTT
CDR3 protein: CASSPRRTEAFF

J gene: TRBJ1-1
clone size: many
V gene: TRBV10-2
D gene: TRBD1
CDR3 length: 15
CDR3 DNA: TGCGCCAGCAAATCGGGACAGGGTTCGAACACTGAAGCTTTCTTT
CDR3 protein: CASKSGQGSNTEAFF

J gene: TRBJ2-1
clone size: NA
V gene: TRBV7-6
D gene: TRBD2
CDR3 length: 15
CDR3 DNA: TGTGCCAGCAGCTTAGGACTAGCGGACAACAATGAGCAGTTCTTC
CDR3 protein: CASSLGLADNNEQFF

J gene: TRBJ2-3
clone size: many
V gene: TRBV3-1
D gene: NA
CDR3 length: 13
CDR3 DNA: TGTGCCAGCAGCCAAACAGGGTTGGATACGCAGTATTTT
CDR3 protein: CASSQTGLDTQYF

J gene: TRBJ1-2
clone size: many
V gene: TRBV7-9
D gene: NA
CDR3 length: 15
CDR3 DNA: TGTGCCCTCACCGGGTTCGGGCGAACTGTCTATGGCTACACCTTC
CDR3 protein: CALTGFGRTVYGYTF

J gene: TRBJ2-1
clone size: few
V gene: TRBV7-7
D gene: NA
CDR3 length: 16
CDR3 DNA: TGTGCTAGCAGCTTATCGGCAGACGGCTCCTACAATGAGCAGTTCTTC
CDR3 protein: CASSLSADGSYNEQFF

J gene: TRBJ2-3
clone size: few
V gene: TRBV2
D gene: TRBD2
CDR3 length: 16
CDR3 DNA: TGTGCCAGCAGTAATAGCGGGGGTTCAAGCACAGATACGCAGTATTTT
CDR3 protein: CASSNSGGSSTDTQYF

J gene: TRBJ1-2
clone size: many
V gene: TRBV7-2
D gene: NA
CDR3 length: 13
CDR3 DNA: TGTGCCAGCAGCCCCACAGGGATATATGGCTACACCTTC
CDR3 protein: CASSPTGIYGYTF

J gene: TRBJ2-1
clone size: many
V gene: TRBV12-3/TRBV12-4
D gene: TRBD2
CDR3 length: 17
CDR3 DNA: TGTGCCAGCAGCCTGGGGGGGGGGGTCAGCTCCTACAATGAGCAGTTCTTC
CDR3 protein: CASSLGGGVSSYNEQFF

J gene: TRBJ1-2
clone size: many
V gene: TRBV4-3
D gene: TRBD1
CDR3 length: 13
CDR3 DNA: TGCGCCAGCAGCCACACGACAGGGAGTGGCTACACCTTC
CDR3 protein: CASSHTTGSGYTF

J gene: TRBJ2-3
clone size: NA
V gene: TRBV7-9
D gene: NA
CDR3 length: 17
CDR3 DNA: TGTGCCAGCAGCTTCGGGACTGGGGGTGGGGGCACAGATACGCAGTATTTT
CDR3 protein: CASSFGTGGGGTDTQYF